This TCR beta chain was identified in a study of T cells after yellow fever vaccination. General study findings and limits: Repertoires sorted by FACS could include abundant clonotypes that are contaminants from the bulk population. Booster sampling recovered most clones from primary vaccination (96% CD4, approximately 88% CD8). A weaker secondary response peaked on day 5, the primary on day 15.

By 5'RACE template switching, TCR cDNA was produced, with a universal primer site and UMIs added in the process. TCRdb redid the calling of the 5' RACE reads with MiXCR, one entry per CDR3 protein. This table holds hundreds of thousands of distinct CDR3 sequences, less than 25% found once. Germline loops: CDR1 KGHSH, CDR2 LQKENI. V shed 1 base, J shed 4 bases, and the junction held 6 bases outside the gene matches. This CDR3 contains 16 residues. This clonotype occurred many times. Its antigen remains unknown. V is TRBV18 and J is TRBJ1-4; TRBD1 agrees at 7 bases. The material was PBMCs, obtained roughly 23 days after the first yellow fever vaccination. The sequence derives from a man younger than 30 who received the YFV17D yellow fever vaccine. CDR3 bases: TGTGCCAGCTCACCACTGGCGGACAGGCGTAATGAAAAACTGTTTTTT. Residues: CASSPLADRRNEKLFF.